The 16 T cell receptor beta chains below were found in one sample sequenced in a study of blood T cell repertoires in COVID-19. Using immunoSEQ multiplex PCR, the repertoire was profiled, and TCRdb retains in-frame clones only, with some absent. This table holds roughly 130,000 clones, under 90% found once. The sample consisted of peripheral blood. The receptor source for this set is an older woman with acute or convalescent COVID-19.

V is TRBV10-3 and J is TRBJ1-5, with a tentative D call TRBD1 (5 bases). Germline CDR1 is ENHRY and CDR2 is SYGVKD. The CDR3 contains 13 residues. V lost 10 bases, J lost 6 bases, and 16 bases lay in between. The CDR3, as DNA: TGTGCCACTGGGGGAGGGACGGTTCAGCCCCAGCATTTT. Translating gives CATGGGTVQPQHF.

The rearrangement links TRBV7-3 to TRBJ1-3; TRBD1 might be the D (5 bases). Trimming stripped 6 bases from V and 4 bases from J, with 10 bases between. Germline V CDR1 and CDR2: SGHTA, FQGTGA. The CDR3 consists of 13 residues. CDR3 nucleotide sequence: TGTGCCAGCAGTCCAGGGTTCGGAAACACCATATATTTT. Protein product: CASSPGFGNTIYF.

This clone was seen a few times. The V call is TRBV5-6, the J call TRBJ2-7; a weak D match, TRBD2 (6 bases). Germline V gene sequence: CDR1 SGHDT, CDR2 YYEEEE. This CDR3 is built from 15 residues. Trimming shortened V by 3 bases and J by 0 bases, and 13 bases separated the two germline ends. CDR3 amino acids: CASSWGTLSSYEQYF. The DNA of the CDR3 is TGTGCCAGCAGCTGGGGGACTTTGAGCTCCTACGAGCAGTACTTC. Using reference TRBV5-6 and TRBJ2-7 for the parts outside the CDR3, the full variable domain is DAGVTQSPTHLIKTRGQQVTLRCSPKSGHDTVSWYQQALGQGPQFIFQYYEEEERQRGNFPDRFSGHQFPNYSSELNVNALLLGDSALYLCASSWGTLSSYEQYFGPGTRLTVT.

This clone was found once. The chain joins TRBV2 to TRBJ1-2; 10 bases map to TRBD1. J was trimmed by 4 bases and V by 8 bases; bases with no gene match: 10. Germline V gene lookup returns CDR1 SNHLY and CDR2 FYNNEI. CDR3 length: 15 residues. CDR3 residues: CASWERTGGTYGYTF. CDR3 bases: TGTGCCAGCTGGGAGCGGACAGGGGGAACCTATGGCTACACCTTC.

On this clone: Other DNA sequences of this sample code for an identical CDR3. The gene calls are TRBV6-5 and TRBJ2-5; D is possibly TRBD2 (6 bases). The V end lost 2 bases, the J end lost 1 base, and 8 bases lay between the germline ends. The CDR3 is 14 amino acids. Per germline, CDR1 MNHEY and CDR2 SVGAGI. For the CDR3, the DNA is TGTGCCAGCAGTTACGGCGGGACCCAAGAGACCCAGTACTTC. The encoded protein is CASSYGGTQETQYF.

The CDR3 DNA is TGTGCCAGCTCACCACCAAAGGGGGCTAACTATGGCTACACCTTC. Residues: CASSPPKGANYGYTF. The genes are TRBV18 and TRBJ1-2; TRBD1 might be the D (6 bases). CDR3 length: 15 amino acids. V lost 0 bases and J 0 bases, leaving 8 bases between the germline ends. Per the germline V gene, CDR1 is KGHSH and CDR2 is LQKENI.

The chain links TRBV7-3 to TRBJ2-1; the match to TRBD1 covers 8 bases. CDR1 is SGHTA, CDR2 FQGTGA, per germline. The CDR3 contains 14 residues. Trimming removed 5 bases from V and 6 bases from J; junction bases left unmatched: 6. In nucleotides, the CDR3 is TGTGCCAGCAGCCCCCAGGGGGCGAGCAATGAGCAGTTCTTC. It encodes CASSPQGASNEQFF.

This chain joins TRBV9 and TRBJ2-3; TRBD1 agrees at 7 bases. Germline CDR1 is SGDLS and CDR2 is YYNGEE. The CDR3 runs to 14 residues. V dropped 6 bases and J dropped 0; count of bases not matched to a gene: 4. The CDR3 region has the DNA TGTGCCAGCACCCGGGACAGAAGCACAGATACGCAGTATTTT. The encoded protein is CASTRDRSTDTQYF.

The chain uses TRBV9 and TRBJ2-1; tentative D call: TRBD1 (5 bases). The CDR3 is 15 amino acids. The V gene's germline CDR1 is SGDLS and CDR2 YYNGEE. The V end lost 5 bases, the J end lost 8 bases, and 20 bases lay between the germline ends. CDR3 DNA sequence: TGTGCCAGCAGTTCCCGACCTATCCAGGGCCATGAGCAGTTCTTC. Translation gives CASSSRPIQGHEQFF.

The chain joins TRBV30 to TRBJ1-3; D ambiguous. The germline CDR1 and CDR2 sequences are GTSNPN and SVGIG (reference sequence). Between the trimmed V and J ends, which lost 4 bases and 0 bases, there was a span of 13 bases. The CDR3 totals 15 residues. The DNA for the CDR3 is TGTGCCTGGAATCTAGGTTACTCCTCTGGAAACACCATATATTTT. Protein sequence: CAWNLGYSSGNTIYF.

V is TRBV12-3 or TRBV12-4 and J is TRBJ2-1; no reliable D call. This CDR3 is built from 13 residues. The germline V and J ends were trimmed by 1 base and 6 bases, with 7 bases remaining between them. CDR3 sequence (DNA): TGTGCCAGCAGTTTAGTTTTGGCCAATGAGCAGTTCTTC. This codes for CASSLVLANEQFF.

The rearrangement joins TRBV5-1 to TRBJ1-2, with D hard to call. This CDR3 has 14 residues. V was cut by 0 bases and J by 3 bases, with 9 bases left in between. CDR1 and CDR2 from the germline V gene are SGHRS and YFSETQ. This CDR3 is CASSLGRLDYGYTF. As DNA, the CDR3 is TGCGCCAGCAGCTTGGGCAGGTTGGACTATGGCTACACCTTC.

The rearrangement uses TRBV28 and TRBJ1-2; D ambiguous. The CDR3 is made up of 13 amino acids. CDR1 is MDHEN and CDR2 is SYDVKM in the germline V gene. V gave up 2 bases and J gave up 2 bases, with 6 bases separating them. CDR3 nucleotides: TGTGCCAGCAGTTTAACTGTCAACTATGGCTACACCTTC. Its translation: CASSLTVNYGYTF.

V is TRBV6-1 and J is TRBJ1-5; D perhaps matches TRBD1 (6 bases). This CDR3 is built from 15 residues. Germline CDR1 is MNHNS and CDR2 is SASEGT. With 4 bases removed from V and 7 bases from J, the gap between germline ends came to 17 bases. CDR3 nucleotide sequence: TGTGCCAGCAGTGCCACAGGGTGGGGTGGACAGCCCCAGCATTTT. This translates into CASSATGWGGQPQHF.

The chain carries TRBV30 and TRBJ1-1; no firm D call. Germline CDR1 and CDR2: GTSNPN and SVGIG (reference sequence). This CDR3 is 13 amino acids long. Deletions cut 8 bases from V and 2 bases from J, with 15 bases between. CDR3 loop: CAGWTRTNTEAFF. CDR3 sequence (DNA): TGTGCCGGGTGGACGCGGACTAACACTGAAGCTTTCTTT. The variable domain in full, completed from reference TRBV30 and TRBJ1-1, reads SQTIHQWPATLVQPVGSPLSLECTVEGTSNPNLYWYRQAAGRGLQLLFYSVGIGQISSEVPQNLSASRPQDRQFILSSKKLLLSDSGFYLCAGWTRTNTEAFFGQGTRLTVV.

V is TRBV5-1 and J is TRBJ1-2; the D is unclear. Trimming removed 0 bases from V and 2 bases from J, with 8 bases in between. There are 14 residues in the CDR3. CDR1 is SGHRS, CDR2 YFSETQ, per germline. The chain's CDR3 is CASSLGVLNYGYTF. CDR3 nucleotides: TGCGCCAGCAGCTTGGGAGTATTAAACTATGGCTACACCTTC.